The 2 T cell receptor beta chains listed next were all sequenced from one sample in a study of T cell repertoires in cytomegalovirus infection. These receptors have no identified antigens. TCRdb redid the calling of the reads with MiXCR, one entry per CDR3 protein. The sample has about 480,000 distinct CDR3 sequences; roughly a third are singletons. The starting material was cultured PBMCs, obtained from culture after CMV antigen stimulation. All receptors come from a human donor in good health (CMV status not recorded). Some clones in this sample may be carry-over from other donors' samples.

This rearrangement joins TRBV27 to TRBJ2-3; D not resolved. Germline V gene data show CDR1 as MNHEY and CDR2 as SMNVEV (reference sequence). The germline V and J ends were trimmed by 2 bases and 4 bases, with 10 bases remaining between them. The CDR3 is 14 residues long. The DNA for the CDR3 is TGTGCCAGCAGTTTACGGGCTTTCCCAGATACGCAGTATTTT. This gives the protein CASSLRAFPDTQYF.

Only a few counts were recorded for this clonotype. The chain has TRBV19 and TRBJ1-2; 7 nucleotides align to TRBD1. V was pared by 7 bases and J by 1 base, with 9 bases of the junction left unmatched. The CDR3 runs to 15 residues. The germline CDR1 and CDR2 sequences are LNHDA and SQIVND (reference sequence). The CDR3: CASKQGLPLNYGYTF. The CDR3 DNA sequence: TGTGCCAGTAAACAGGGGCTCCCCCTTAACTATGGCTACACCTTC.